This TCR beta chain is from a study of cytomegalovirus exposure and HLA in healthy donors. Study-wide results and limits: A few chains tied to CMV proved CMV antigen-specific in vitro. The authors listed 150 to 200 TCR beta chains as cytomegalovirus-associated. Among CMV-associated TCR beta chains, most appeared HLA-restricted in a later analysis.

Germline loops: CDR1 MNHEY, CDR2 SVGAGI. The CDR3 contains 13 residues. Trimming pared 6 bases from V and 8 bases from J, leaving 16 bases between. About this clone itself: Its antigen is currently unknown.

PCR was performed using 60 Vbeta and 13 Jbeta primers. Sequencing used immunoSEQ multiplex PCR; TCRdb keeps in-frame clones, though not all of them. Its table records approximately 75,000 clones. The receptor's source is a boy between 5 and 17 years old in good health and CMV-seronegative. V is TRBV6-5 and J is TRBJ1-2; possible D gene TRBD1, 5 bases. The sample comprised PBMCs. Here the CDR3 reads CASRDSLGLGYTF. The CDR3, as DNA: TGTGCCAGCAGAGATAGCCTGGGACTAGGCTACACCTTC.